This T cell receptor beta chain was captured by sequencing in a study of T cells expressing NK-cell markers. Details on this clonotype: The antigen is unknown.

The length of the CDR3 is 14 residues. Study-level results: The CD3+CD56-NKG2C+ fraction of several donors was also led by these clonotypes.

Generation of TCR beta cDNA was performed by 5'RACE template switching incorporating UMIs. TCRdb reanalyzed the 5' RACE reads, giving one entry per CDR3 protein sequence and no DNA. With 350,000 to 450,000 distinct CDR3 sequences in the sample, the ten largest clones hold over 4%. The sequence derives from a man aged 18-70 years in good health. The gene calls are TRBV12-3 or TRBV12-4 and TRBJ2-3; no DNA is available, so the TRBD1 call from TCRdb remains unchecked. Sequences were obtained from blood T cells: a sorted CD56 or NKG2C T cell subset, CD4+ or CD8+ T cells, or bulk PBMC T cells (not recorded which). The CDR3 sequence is CASSSLGIADTQYF.